The 29 T cell receptor beta chains below come from one sample, sequenced in a study of shared clonotypes between healthy human individuals. Method: immunoSEQ multiplex PCR; TCRdb's copy keeps in-frame clones and lacks some. The sample shows a few hundred thousand clones, 96% of them seen only once. The specimen sequenced was memory CD8+ T cells sorted from blood. Subset specified: CD45RO+ cells pooled with CCR7-negative TemRA cells. These receptors were obtained from a man aged 25 to 40 in good health.

The V gene is TRBV2, the J gene TRBJ1-1; a possible D gene is TRBD1 (6 bases). The germline V and J ends were trimmed by 4 bases and 3 bases, with 15 bases remaining between them. The CDR3 is 15 residues long. Germline CDR1 reads SNHLY; CDR2 reads FYNNEI. The CDR3 DNA is TGTGCCAGCAGTGCCCACAGGGTTTGGGACACTGAAGCTTTCTTT. Translating gives CASSAHRVWDTEAFF.

This chain uses TRBV15 with TRBJ2-3; TRBD2 matches at 7 bases. V shed 7 bases and J 2 bases; nucleotides not matched to a gene: 3. From germline, CDR1 is LNHNV and CDR2 YYDKDF (reference sequence). The CDR3 sequence is 13 residues long. CDR3 residues: CATNRDYTDTQYF. The CDR3 nucleotides are TGTGCCACCAACCGGGACTACACAGATACGCAGTATTTT.

CDR3 bases: TGTGCCAGCAGTTCTGGGGAGGGGCCGAAAAACATTCAGTACTTC. This translates into CASSSGEGPKNIQYF. The J gene is TRBJ2-4, the V gene TRBV28, with 7 bases lining up with TRBD2. CDR3 length equals 15 residues. CDR1 and CDR2 (germline): MDHEN, SYDVKM. The J segment lost 4 bases and the V segment lost 4 bases, leaving 7 bases of the junction unmatched.

In the case of this clone: Distinct nucleotide sequences in the sample also encode this CDR3. The chain has TRBV27 and TRBJ2-5; D is ambiguous. Germline CDR1 reads MNHEY; CDR2 reads SMNVEV (reference sequence). The CDR3 has 11 amino acids. Trimming removed 3 bases at V and 5 bases at J, with 4 bases between. The CDR3 loop is CASSFRETQYF. The CDR3 region has the DNA TGTGCCAGCAGTTTTCGGGAGACCCAGTACTTC.

The CDR3 DNA reads as TGTGCCAGCAGCTTCCACCCATTACAGGGCTCGGAGACCCAGTACTTC. It encodes CASSFHPLQGSETQYF. The gene calls are TRBV7-2 and TRBJ2-5; D perhaps matches TRBD1 (6 bases). V was shortened by 3 bases and J by 5 bases, with 19 bases between the two germline ends. Germline V gives CDR1 SGHTA, CDR2 FQGNSA. The CDR3 contains 16 residues.

The chain employs TRBV6-6 and TRBJ2-1; D might be TRBD1 (5 bases). Germline-derived CDR1 and CDR2 are MNHNY and SVGAGI (reference sequence). The CDR3 has 16 amino acids. Between the trimmed V and J ends, which lost 2 bases and 7 bases, there was a span of 18 bases. CDR3 sequence (DNA): TGTGCCAGCAGTTACCGGACACCTGTAACCACAAATGAGCAGTTCTTC. Protein product: CASSYRTPVTTNEQFF.

V is TRBV30 and J is TRBJ2-3; possible D gene TRBD1, 5 bases. CDR3 size: 14 residues. Germline CDR1 GTSNPN, CDR2 SVGIG (reference sequence). With 8 bases removed from V and 3 bases from J, the gap between germline ends came to 18 bases. This CDR3 reads CAGHFATATDTQYF. CDR3 DNA sequence: TGTGCCGGCCATTTTGCGACAGCGACAGATACGCAGTATTTT.

Comment on this clone: Other DNA sequences within the sample encode an identical CDR3. V usage is TRBV7-9 and J usage is TRBJ2-7; D unclear. The CDR3 totals 12 residues. Germline CDR1 is SEHNR and CDR2 is FQNEAQ (reference sequence). The V end was cut by 4 bases, the J end by 2 bases, with 6 bases between. CDR3 in amino acids: CASSSDTYEQYF. CDR3 DNA sequence: TGTGCCAGCAGCTCTGACACCTACGAGCAGTACTTC.

This chain joins TRBV7-2 and TRBJ1-1, with 7 bases identical to TRBD1. This CDR3 has 14 residues. The V gene end was trimmed by 4 bases and the J gene end by 1 base; junction bases not matched to a gene: 3. The germline CDR1 and CDR2 sequences are SGHTA and FQGNSA. In nucleotides, the CDR3 is TGTGCCAGCAGCTATAGACAGGGGAACACTGAAGCTTTCTTT. Amino acid sequence: CASSYRQGNTEAFF.

The V gene is TRBV7-8, the J gene TRBJ1-1; TRBD1 matches 8 bases. Looked up from germline, CDR1 is SGHVS and CDR2 is FQNEAQ. This CDR3 spans 15 amino acids. With 5 bases clipped from V and 0 bases from J, the junction kept 5 bases outside the gene matches. This chain's CDR3 is CASSRKDRVNTEAFF. The CDR3 coding sequence is TGTGCCAGCAGCAGAAAGGACAGGGTGAACACTGAAGCTTTCTTT.

This clone showed up just once. The V gene is TRBV5-4, the J gene TRBJ2-1; no clear D. Looked up from germline, CDR1 is SGHNT and CDR2 is YYREEE (reference sequence). Trimming pared 10 bases from V and 9 bases from J, leaving 23 bases between. The CDR3 runs 14 residues. The CDR3 loop is CAASLVAGSVEQFF. In nucleotides, the CDR3 is TGTGCCGCATCCCTTGTAGCCGGGTCAGTTGAGCAGTTCTTC.

This rearrangement joins TRBV10-3 to TRBJ1-2; TRBD1 agrees at 9 bases. The V segment lost 8 bases and the J segment 6 bases; nucleotides outside the gene matches: 10. The CDR3 has 14 residues. Germline-derived CDR1 and CDR2 are ENHRY and SYGVKD. The CDR3 loop reads CAILPGTGTNGYTF. In nucleotides, the CDR3 is TGTGCCATCCTCCCCGGGACAGGGACAAATGGCTACACCTTC.

Details on this clone: This specimen includes other DNA sequences encoding the same CDR3. The chain couples TRBV19 to TRBJ2-7; TRBD2 is a possible D gene (6 bases). Germline values: CDR1 LNHDA, CDR2 SQIVND (reference sequence). V was cut by 3 bases and J by 2 bases, with 8 bases left in between. The CDR3 runs 13 residues. The CDR3 is CASSIAGPYEQYF. The CDR3 region has the DNA TGTGCCAGTAGTATCGCGGGACCCTACGAGCAGTACTTC.

Only one count was recorded for this clone. V gene TRBV7-2 combines with J gene TRBJ2-1; 7 bases align to TRBD2. Trimming at V came to 5 bases and at J to 5 bases, leaving 6 bases not matched to a gene. The germline V gene encodes CDR1 SGHTA and CDR2 FQGNSA. This CDR3 has 14 amino acids. CDR3 sequence: CASSLLTSDNEQFF. CDR3 coding DNA: TGTGCCAGCAGCCTCCTCACTAGCGACAATGAGCAGTTCTTC.

The V gene is TRBV28, the J gene TRBJ1-4, with 7 bases that match TRBD1. Trimming took 3 bases from V and 4 from J; bases not matched to a gene: 8. CDR1 is MDHEN and CDR2 is SYDVKM in the germline V gene. The CDR3 is 16 residues long. The CDR3 bases are TGTGCCAGCAGTTTTGGTCTGGGACAGCTTAATGAAAAACTGTTTTTT. This gives the protein CASSFGLGQLNEKLFF.

V and J are TRBV7-9 and TRBJ2-7; 8 bases are shared with TRBD2. Germline CDR1 reads SEHNR; CDR2 reads FQNEAQ (reference sequence). J gave up 5 bases and V 3 bases, and 6 bases lay outside the gene matches. The CDR3 is 14 residues long. In DNA, the CDR3 is TGTGCCAGCAGCTTCTCCGGGAGGGCCCACGAGCAGTACTTC. Amino acid sequence: CASSFSGRAHEQYF.

The V call is TRBV19, the J call TRBJ2-7; 9 positions agree with TRBD2. The germline V gene encodes CDR1 LNHDA and CDR2 SQIVND (reference sequence). Trimming at V came to 5 bases and at J to 3 bases, leaving 11 bases not matched to a gene. The CDR3 is 16 residues long. The CDR3 DNA follows: TGTGCCAGTAGTCAAAATAGCGGGAGAGGCCTCTACGAGCAGTACTTC. It translates to CASSQNSGRGLYEQYF.

The chain links TRBV30 to TRBJ2-5, with 7 bases that match TRBD1. This CDR3 contains 15 residues. CDR1 and CDR2 from the germline V gene are GTSNPN and SVGIG (reference sequence). With 2 bases clipped from V and 5 bases from J, the junction kept 11 bases outside the gene matches. In nucleotides, the CDR3 is TGTGCCTGGAGTTGGGCACAGGGGTTGATGGAGACCCAGTACTTC. Encoded protein: CAWSWAQGLMETQYF.

This clone was picked up one time. The chain carries TRBV10-3 and TRBJ1-2; D not resolved. The V end lost 3 bases, the J end lost 1 base, and 3 bases lay between the germline ends. Germline lookup yields CDR1 ENHRY and CDR2 SYGVKD. The CDR3 runs to 12 residues. The CDR3, as DNA: TGTGCCATCAGTGACGGTAACTATGGCTACACCTTC. It yields the protein CAISDGNYGYTF.

Only a few counts were recorded for this clone. The rearrangement links TRBV10-3 to TRBJ1-3, with no clear D. The CDR3 is made up of 11 amino acids. Trimming stripped 2 bases from V and 4 bases from J, with 0 bases between. Looked up from germline, CDR1 is ENHRY and CDR2 is SYGVKD. The CDR3 reads CAISEGNTIYF. For the CDR3, the DNA is TGTGCCATCAGTGAGGGAAACACCATATATTTT.

This chain uses TRBV29-1 with TRBJ1-4; 8 nucleotides line up with TRBD1. The CDR3 consists of 13 residues. Trimming removed 6 bases from V and 7 bases from J; junction bases left unmatched: 7. Per the germline V gene, CDR1 is SQVTM and CDR2 is ANQGSEA. CDR3: CSVQTGAGEKLFF. In DNA, the CDR3 is TGCAGCGTCCAGACAGGGGCGGGTGAAAAACTGTTTTTT.

DNA of the CDR3: TGTGCCAGCAGGATTACAGGGGGCCGGTGGGAGACCCAGTACTTC. Protein product: CASRITGGRWETQYF. J is TRBJ2-5 and V is TRBV6-1; 9 positions match TRBD1. CDR3 size: 15 residues. Germline-derived CDR1 and CDR2 are MNHNS and SASEGT. Trimming removed 6 bases from V and 5 bases from J; junction bases left unmatched: 10.

The rearrangement joins TRBV6-1 to TRBJ2-7, with 7 bases matching TRBD2. CDR1 is MNHNS, CDR2 SASEGT, per germline. The length of the CDR3 is 13 residues. With V trimmed by 11 bases and J by 7 bases, 14 bases remained unmatched. CDR3 sequence: CAGTRRDGGEQYF. The DNA for the CDR3 is TGTGCCGGCACGAGGCGGGACGGGGGGGAGCAGTACTTC.

J is TRBJ1-6 and V is TRBV5-1; no definite D call. V was clipped by 1 base and J by 8 bases, with 10 bases between them. The CDR3 covers 14 residues. Germline V gives CDR1 SGHRS, CDR2 YFSETQ. CDR3: CASSLSAGDSPLHF. CDR3 coding DNA: TGCGCCAGCAGCTTGTCCGCCGGGGATTCACCCCTCCACTTT.

The chain links TRBV28 to TRBJ2-7; 9 bases are a match to TRBD1. With V trimmed by 7 bases and J by 4 bases, 11 bases remained unmatched. Looked up from germline, CDR1 is MDHEN and CDR2 is SYDVKM. The CDR3 loop spans 15 amino acids. The CDR3 loop is CASTQPGTGRYEQYF. The CDR3, as DNA: TGTGCCAGCACCCAACCGGGGACAGGGAGATACGAGCAGTACTTC.

Written as DNA, the CDR3 is TGTGCCAGCAGTTGGGGATATGGCTACACCTTC. It translates to CASSWGYGYTF. The chain carries TRBV6-5 and TRBJ1-2; no clear D gene. Per the germline V gene, CDR1 is MNHEY and CDR2 is SVGAGI. This CDR3 has 11 amino acids. Trimming stripped 4 bases from V and 5 bases from J, with 5 bases between.

The chain has TRBV6-5 and TRBJ2-1; D gene uncertain. CDR1 is MNHEY and CDR2 is SVGAGI in the germline V gene. Trimming cost V 2 bases and J 6 bases, with 17 bases left between them. The CDR3 totals 16 residues. The CDR3 is CASSYTPESIGNEQFF. The CDR3 nucleotides are TGTGCCAGCAGTTACACCCCCGAGTCAATTGGCAATGAGCAGTTCTTC.

CDR3 sequence reads: CAWSDGAGGQPQHF. CDR3 sequence (DNA): TGTGCCTGGAGTGATGGGGCAGGAGGTCAGCCCCAGCATTTT. The chain is built from TRBV30 and TRBJ1-5, with a possible D match to TRBD1 (5 bases). This CDR3 is built from 14 residues. Germline-derived CDR1 and CDR2 are GTSNPN and SVGIG (reference sequence). The V and J ends lost 1 base and 6 bases respectively, with 13 bases between them.

J is TRBJ2-7 and V is TRBV6-4, with unresolved D. From germline, CDR1 is MRHNA and CDR2 SNTAGT. CDR3 length equals 13 residues. Between the trimmed V and J ends, which lost 4 bases and 1 base, there was a span of 8 bases. The CDR3: CASSGPLSYEQYF. CDR3 DNA sequence: TGTGCCAGCAGTGGACCTCTGTCCTACGAGCAGTACTTC.